This T cell receptor beta chain was profiled in a study of PD-1 blockade in mismatch repair-deficient tumors. Study-level information: All were previously treated, progressing patients with about a dozen mismatch repair-deficient cancer types. General study findings and limits: Tumor-resident clones, often absent from pretreatment blood, expanded after pembrolizumab and then contracted.

Trimming removed 1 base from V and 3 bases from J; junction bases left unmatched: 11. CDR1 is MNHNS and CDR2 is SASEGT in the germline V gene. This CDR3 is 18 amino acids long. As concerns this clone: The antigen is undetermined.

The data were produced by immunoSEQ multiplex PCR, yet TCRdb's version contains in-frame clones alone and is incomplete. The data show approximately 50,000 clones, approximately 80% seen once. Every patient had mismatch repair deficiency by PCR or immunohistochemistry. A few pembrolizumab responders had their TCRs sequenced. This receptor was obtained from an adult with mismatch repair-deficient cancer. The V call is TRBV6-1, the J call TRBJ2-7; TRBD2 agrees at 11 bases. This specimen consisted of peripheral blood, obtained 4 weeks after starting pembrolizumab. The CDR3 DNA is TGTGCCAGCAGTGAAGAGATAGCGGGAGGGCCGAGAGTCTACGAGCAGTACTTC. It yields the protein CASSEEIAGGPRVYEQYF.